This T cell receptor (beta chain) was recovered during a study of control samples from healthy donors and cancer patients (dated by TCRdb to about 2020). Library construction relied on the immunoSEQ multiplex PCR assay. What TCRdb holds here is the immuneACCESS table cut down to in-frame rearrangements. Part of the clones is not present; checked against another copy, under half of the missing clones reflect an unresolved V gene, and the others are unexplained. For this sample there are about 120,000 clones; roughly 90% appear just once. The leading ten clones occupy about 40% of the sample. A word on this clone: Its antigen is not yet known. Per-base quality was not reported, and no clone a single base away is much larger than it.

The CDR3 starts with the cysteine, ends with the phenylalanine, and has 14 residues. Only CDR3 DNA is held: 42 bases, read in frame from base 1. The germline V gene (reference sequence) yields MNHNY for CDR1 and SVGAGI for CDR2. Germline trimming: 4 bases from V, 7 bases from J; junction bases outside gene matches: 4. The sequence derives from a man aged 45-60 years in good health. The sequence links TRBV6-6 to TRBJ1-5; the central 10 bases match TRBD1. The material sequenced was blood. The CDR3 in this case is CASSWGTGDQPQHF. The sequence in DNA is TGTGCCAGCAGTTGGGGGACAGGGGACCAGCCCCAGCATTTT.